What follows describes a single T cell receptor beta chain. The antigen it binds to is not known. There are no base qualities to consult, and no much larger clone falls within one base. In the prospective study, participants were roughly 18 to 100 years old, resided in fewer than 25 geographic areas of the United States, and were enrolled through a virtual design. In the prospective study, participants were assigned to cohorts based on the clinical history participants reported in a screening survey and a study questionnaire. Mobile phlebotomists in the prospective study collected whole blood, serum and a nasopharyngeal or oropharyngeal swab from every participant. Over a roughly 2-month period, participants in the prospective study had the option of providing additional blood draws and questionnaires. Before DNA extraction, prospective study blood samples were shipped either frozen or at room temperature.

These data are taken from a study of blood T cell repertoires in COVID-19 (dated by TCRdb to between 2020 and 2021). Study-wide context: Recovered participants in ImmuneRACE Cohort 3 were defined as having two consecutive negative NP/OP PCR tests, clearance from a healthcare professional, or resolution of symptoms. Samples from collaborators originated in the United States, Italy and Spain and spanned both the acute and convalescent phases of COVID-19. The material from the prospective study consisted of cDNA or gDNA derived from T cells, B-cell-depleted T cells, or PBMCs. The dataset comprised deeply sampled blood TCRbeta repertoires from subjects exposed to, actively infected with, or recovered from COVID-19. The repertoires were released in a freely available public database intended as a resource for research on the immune response to SARS-CoV-2. Samples were obtained from the ongoing ImmuneRACE study (first 160 participants) and from 1,200 or so subjects provided by 6 global collaborators. Nearly every sample came with metadata listing a de-identified subject ID, COVID-19 status, age in years and sex. Where HLA class I and class II types were available, the types were taken from metadata supplied by the sample provider, not from assay-based typing. Beyond this particular receptor, the publication reports: The quantity of clinical and demographic metadata differed by source and by participant and was supplied without curation.

V is cut by 6 bases and J by 0 bases, and the space between the germline ends is 10 bases. In the germline V gene (reference sequence), CDR1 corresponds to SGHNT and CDR2 to YYREEE. Including cysteine and phenylalanine, the CDR3 has 13 amino acids. Only CDR3 DNA is held: 39 bases, read in frame from base 1. TCRbeta CDR3 regions were amplified from genomic DNA using the immunoSEQ Assay, a bias-controlled multiplex PCR. Processing in the source paper ran as follows. The number of nucleated cells in each sample was estimated from the amplification of reference gene primers within the assay. Sequence reads were collapsed and filtered to measure the absolute abundance of every unique TCRbeta CDR3 rearrangement. For each sample, productive Simpson clonality was calculated by taking the square root of Simpson's diversity index across productive rearrangements. Held by TCRdb, this immuneACCESS table contains in-frame sequences only and omits some clones. Under half of the omission traces to an unresolved V gene where checked; the cause of the rest is unknown. V and J calls plus clone size are reproduced from that table; the DNA served to infer D and trimming. For this sample there are under 300,000 clones; 88% appear just once. Clones ranked in the top ten supply approximately 2% of the sample.

Rearrangement joined TRBV5-4 to TRBJ2-7, with the D gene not confidently named. The sample consisted of PBMCs or T cells enriched from blood (not recorded which). This TCR was sampled from an older woman in a cohort exposed to, infected with or recovered from COVID-19 (not recorded which). The CDR3 protein is CASNPTGSYEQYF. The sequenced DNA is TGTGCCAGCAACCCGACGGGCTCCTACGAGCAGTACTTC.